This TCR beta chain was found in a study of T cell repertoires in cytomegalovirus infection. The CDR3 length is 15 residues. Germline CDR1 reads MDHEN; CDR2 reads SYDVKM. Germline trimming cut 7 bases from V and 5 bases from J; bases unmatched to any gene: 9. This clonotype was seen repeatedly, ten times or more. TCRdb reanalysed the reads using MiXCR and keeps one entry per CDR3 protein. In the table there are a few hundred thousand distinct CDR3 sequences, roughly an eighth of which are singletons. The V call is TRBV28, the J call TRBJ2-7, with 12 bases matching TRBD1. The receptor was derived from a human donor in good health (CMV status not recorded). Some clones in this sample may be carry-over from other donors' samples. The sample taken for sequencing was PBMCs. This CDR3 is CASTQSGQGAHEQYF. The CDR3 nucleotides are TGTGCCAGCACCCAGTCGGGACAGGGGGCCCACGAGCAGTACTTC.